These 19 T cell receptor beta chains came from one sample sequenced in a study of blood T cell repertoires in COVID-19. Repertoires were generated with immunoSEQ multiplex PCR, while TCRdb's copy carries only in-frame clones and drops some. Of approximately 290,000 clones listed, about 85% are singletons. Sequencing was performed on peripheral blood. The receptors derive from a human donor with COVID-19, enrolled during active disease. The donor label of this sample is uncertain.

This chain links TRBV28 with TRBJ1-3; D may be TRBD1 (6 bases). Trimming took off 5 bases at V and 6 bases at J, with 20 bases between the two ends. The CDR3 sequence is 16 residues long. Looked up from germline, CDR1 is MDHEN and CDR2 is SYDVKM. The chain's CDR3 is CASSLRPGTTENTIYF. The CDR3 nucleotides read TGTGCCAGCAGTCTCCGCCCCGGGACAACAGAAAACACCATATATTTT.

The genes are TRBV6-6 and TRBJ2-7, with a tentative D call TRBD2 (5 bases). Germline V gene data show CDR1 as MNHNY and CDR2 as SVGAGI (reference sequence). With 4 bases removed from V and 9 bases from J, the gap between germline ends came to 16 bases. The CDR3 covers 13 residues. The CDR3 loop reads CASSSGLSSGQYF. CDR3 bases: TGTGCCAGCAGTTCCGGACTCTCAAGCGGGCAGTACTTC.

The V call is TRBV19, the J call TRBJ2-7; 8 bases are shared with TRBD1. The CDR3 sequence is 15 residues long. Germline V gene lookup returns CDR1 LNHDA and CDR2 SQIVND (reference sequence). V shed 0 bases and J 5 bases; nucleotides not matched to a gene: 6. CDR3 sequence (DNA): TGTGCCAGTAGTATAGAGGACAGGGTATTCGACGAGCAGTACTTC. Encoded protein: CASSIEDRVFDEQYF.

The chain's CDR3 is CASSWLGTGSNQPQHF. The CDR3 DNA follows: TGTGCCAGCAGCTGGTTAGGGACAGGTAGCAATCAGCCCCAGCATTTT. The V and J genes are TRBV7-8 and TRBJ1-5; 8 positions agree with TRBD1. The CDR3 is 16 residues long. Per germline, CDR1 SGHVS and CDR2 FQNEAQ. V lost 4 bases to trimming and J lost 0 bases; unmatched junction nucleotides: 5.

The rearrangement links TRBV3-1 (or the pseudogene TRBV3-2) to TRBJ2-7, with D hard to call. Germline values: CDR1 LGHDT, CDR2 YNNKEL (reference sequence). The CDR3 has 13 residues. Trimming took 5 bases from V and 0 from J, leaving 8 bases between them. DNA for the CDR3: TGTGCCAGCAGCTTAACAAGCTCCTACGAGCAGTACTTC. Amino acid sequence: CASSLTSSYEQYF.

The V call is TRBV4-3, the J call TRBJ1-5, with D possibly matching TRBD1 (5 bases). This CDR3 is built from 13 residues. Trimming removed 4 bases at V and 5 bases at J, with 9 bases between. CDR1 and CDR2 (germline): LGHNA, YSLEER. The CDR3: CASSRDRYQPQHF. CDR3 nucleotides: TGCGCCAGCAGCCGCGACAGATATCAGCCCCAGCATTTT.

This clone was counted a single time. The V gene is TRBV3-1 (or the pseudogene TRBV3-2), the J gene TRBJ2-1; 12 bases are shared with TRBD2. Per the germline V gene, CDR1 is LGHDT and CDR2 is YNNKEL (reference sequence). The J segment lost 10 bases and the V segment lost 3 bases, leaving 10 bases of the junction unmatched. The CDR3 totals 16 residues. Here the CDR3 DNA reads TGTGCCAGCAGCCAGGGTAGGACTAGCGGGGCGGGGGAGCAGTTCTTC. Translation gives CASSQGRTSGAGEQFF.

This sequence joins TRBV5-4 and TRBJ2-3; 7 nucleotides line up with TRBD2. The germline gives CDR1 SGHNT, CDR2 YYREEE (reference sequence). V was pared by 2 bases and J by 2 bases, with 11 bases of the junction left unmatched. The CDR3 is made up of 17 amino acids. The CDR3 protein is CASSLARGLPLTDTQYF. The DNA of the CDR3 is TGTGCCAGCAGCTTAGCTAGGGGACTACCCCTCACAGATACGCAGTATTTT.

The chain links TRBV20-1 to TRBJ1-1, with D unclear. V was clipped by 3 bases and J by 10 bases, with 9 bases between them. Germline V lookup: CDR1 DFQATT, CDR2 SNEGSKA (reference sequence). The CDR3 consists of 10 residues. In nucleotides, the CDR3 is TGCAGTGCTAGCAACGTTAGAGCTTTCTTT. Translation gives CSASNVRAFF.

V gene TRBV3-1 (or the pseudogene TRBV3-2) combines with J gene TRBJ1-2, with D perhaps matching TRBD1 (5 bases). The CDR3 runs 16 residues. CDR1 and CDR2 (germline): LGHDT, YNNKEL (reference sequence). Trimming took 6 bases from V and 0 from J, leaving 17 bases between them. This chain's CDR3 is CASSRGTAKTNYGYTF. CDR3 DNA: TGTGCCAGCAGTCGTGGGACTGCTAAAACTAACTATGGCTACACCTTC.

The J gene is TRBJ1-2, the V gene TRBV9; 11 nucleotides line up with TRBD1. The CDR3 has 15 amino acids. V lost 4 bases to trimming and J lost 7 bases; unmatched junction nucleotides: 9. The germline V gene encodes CDR1 SGDLS and CDR2 YYNGEE. The CDR3 DNA is TGTGCCAGCAGCCGGACGGGACAGGGGGACAGTGGCTACACCTTC. This sequence encodes CASSRTGQGDSGYTF.

This chain joins TRBV30 and TRBJ1-2, with 8 bases identical to TRBD1. In germline, CDR1 is GTSNPN, CDR2 SVGIG (reference sequence). V trimming: 4 bases; J trimming: 8 bases; junction bases outside the gene matches: 15. The CDR3 is 15 amino acids. For the CDR3, the DNA is TGTGCCTGGAACACAGGGGGGGGCGGAGTGCGCGGCTACACCTTC. It encodes CAWNTGGGGVRGYTF.

The rearrangement links TRBV30 to TRBJ2-1; 7 positions agree with TRBD2. J gave up 6 bases and V 0 bases, and 8 bases lay outside the gene matches. This CDR3 has 15 amino acids. The germline V gene encodes CDR1 GTSNPN and CDR2 SVGIG (reference sequence). The CDR3 here is CAWSVRGGRLNEQFF. The CDR3 coding sequence is TGTGCCTGGAGTGTACGGGGCGGGAGACTCAATGAGCAGTTCTTC.

The chain carries TRBV19 and TRBJ2-7, with D possibly being TRBD1 (6 bases). The CDR3 spans 15 residues. Trimming left V 7 bases short and J 2 bases short, with 18 bases between. CDR1 and CDR2 (germline): LNHDA, SQIVND (reference sequence). Here the CDR3 DNA reads TGTGCCAGTACCCCCCAGGGGCAGGGGCCCTACGAGCAGTACTTC. The encoded protein is CASTPQGQGPYEQYF.

The chain employs TRBV10-1 and TRBJ1-2, with 7 bases lining up with TRBD1. The germline gives CDR1 WNHNN, CDR2 SYGVQD (reference sequence). V lost 5 bases and J lost 2; bases outside the gene matches: 2. CDR3 length: 13 residues. The CDR3 here is CASSWDRNYGYTF. In nucleotides, the CDR3 is TGCGCCAGCAGTTGGGACAGAAACTATGGCTACACCTTC.

V is TRBV27 and J is TRBJ1-1; D may be TRBD1 (6 bases). Germline V CDR1 and CDR2: MNHEY, SMNVEV (reference sequence). The CDR3 consists of 12 residues. The V gene lost 6 bases and the J gene lost 6 bases, with 11 bases spanning the gap. The CDR3 nucleotides read TGTGCCAGCAGAACAGGGTCAGCTGAAGCTTTCTTT. It codes for CASRTGSAEAFF.

This chain uses TRBV30 with TRBJ1-3; D remains unclear. Germline lookup yields CDR1 GTSNPN and CDR2 SVGIG (reference sequence). The CDR3 runs 14 residues. The germline V and J ends were trimmed by 0 bases and 4 bases, with 10 bases remaining between them. The CDR3 nucleotides read TGTGCCTGGAGTGTTGAGAGGAACGGAAACACCATATATTTT. Translating it yields CAWSVERNGNTIYF.

There are a few counts of this clone. The chain uses TRBV11-2 and TRBJ1-1; possible D gene TRBD1, 5 bases. The V gene lost 2 bases and the J gene lost 1 base, with 11 bases spanning the gap. In germline, CDR1 is SGHAT, CDR2 FQNNGV. This CDR3 comprises 15 residues. In DNA, the CDR3 is TGTGCCAGCAGCTTATCACCGGGGGGGAACACTGAAGCTTTCTTT. The encoded protein is CASSLSPGGNTEAFF. Complete variable domain (other parts from reference TRBV11-2 and TRBJ1-1): EAGVAQSPRYKIIEKRQSVAFWCNPISGHATLYWYQQILGQGPKLLIQFQNNGVVDDSQLPKDRFSAERLKGVDSTLKIQPAKLEDSAVYLCASSLSPGGNTEAFFGQGTRLTVV.

J is TRBJ1-2 and V is TRBV6-5; 7 nucleotides line up with TRBD1. Trimming took 2 bases from V and 4 from J; bases not matched to a gene: 7. CDR1 and CDR2 (germline): MNHEY, SVGAGI. This CDR3 contains 15 residues. In DNA form, the CDR3 reads TGTGCCAGCAGTTACGAGAACAGGGGACTCTATGGCTACACCTTC. As protein: CASSYENRGLYGYTF.